The source of this T cell receptor beta chain is a study of tumor-infiltrating lymphocytes in localized non-small cell lung cancer. In the study overall: Some samples were collected after neoadjuvant chemotherapy; smokers, never-smokers and several histologies were included. Tumor tissue and non-adjacent uninvolved lung came from each patient.

With 1 base clipped from V and 10 bases from J, the junction kept 9 bases outside the gene matches. This CDR3 has 15 amino acids. Germline loops: CDR1 MNHEY, CDR2 SMNVEV (reference sequence). Notes on this clone: Its cognate antigen is unknown.

Regarding the study as a whole: IM1 and IM2 tumors showed no difference in T-cell fraction. Not all patients were TCR sequenced, owing to tissue quantity.

The protocol was immunoSEQ multiplex PCR, while the TCRdb copy is restricted to in-frame clones and leaves out a portion. The sample records 5,000 to 6,500 clones, around 76% being singletons. The specimen sequenced was lung tumor tissue. The sequence was obtained from a human donor with non-small cell lung cancer. V gene TRBV27 combines with J gene TRBJ2-1; 8 bases agree with TRBD1. This CDR3 reads CASSLYTDRGREQFF. The DNA for the CDR3 is TGTGCCAGCAGTTTATACACCGACAGGGGCAGGGAGCAGTTCTTC.